The 20 T cell receptor beta chains below all came from one sample that was sequenced in a study of blood T cell repertoires in COVID-19. The assay was immunoSEQ multiplex PCR, and TCRdb's table has in-frame clones only and misses some. The table includes fewer than 350,000 clones, 80% to 90% detected once. Sample: PBMCs or T cells enriched from blood (not recorded which). These receptor sequences come from a woman aged 40 to 50 with acute COVID-19.

This clone was counted only a few times. The chain links TRBV18 to TRBJ1-1; perhaps TRBD1 as D (5 bases). V lost 6 bases and J lost 0, with 8 bases in between. The CDR3 length is 13 residues. Germline V lookup: CDR1 KGHSH, CDR2 LQKENI. CDR3 in DNA: TGTGCCAGCTCTGACAGCATGAACACTGAAGCTTTCTTT. It translates to CASSDSMNTEAFF.

The V call is TRBV5-5, the J call TRBJ2-7, with D perhaps matching TRBD1 (6 bases). Germline V gives CDR1 SGHKS, CDR2 YYEKEE (reference sequence). There are 15 residues in the CDR3. V lost 3 bases and J lost 1, with 14 bases in between. The CDR3 reads CASSYGQMTSYEQYF. The CDR3 DNA is TGTGCCAGCAGCTACGGACAGATGACTTCCTACGAGCAGTACTTC.

The chain links TRBV6-2 or TRBV6-3 to TRBJ1-2, with a possible D match to TRBD1 (5 bases). CDR1 is MNHEY, CDR2 SVGEGT, per germline. This CDR3 is built from 15 residues. Trimming cost V 2 bases and J 3 bases, with 13 bases left between them. The CDR3 nucleotides read TGTGCCAGCAGTTACGGTGCCTTCAGGGACTATGGCTACACCTTC. Translated, it gives CASSYGAFRDYGYTF.

This chain links TRBV2 with TRBJ1-2; 8 bases are shared with TRBD1. With 6 bases clipped from V and 6 bases from J, the junction kept 9 bases outside the gene matches. The CDR3 sequence is 14 residues long. Germline loops: CDR1 SNHLY, CDR2 FYNNEI. The CDR3 here is CASRLLQGGDGYTF. CDR3 coding DNA: TGTGCCAGCAGACTTCTACAGGGGGGGGATGGCTACACCTTC.

The DNA of the CDR3 is TGTGCCAGCAGTTTATCGATAGCTCCCAAACCTCAAGAGACCCAGTACTTC. Its protein is CASSLSIAPKPQETQYF. The rearrangement links TRBV27 to TRBJ2-5; no reliable D call. This CDR3 is built from 17 residues. Trimming removed 0 bases from V and 2 bases from J, with 16 bases in between. The germline V gene has CDR1 MNHEY and CDR2 SMNVEV (reference sequence).

The V and J genes are TRBV7-9 and TRBJ1-2; D is perhaps TRBD1 (6 bases). V was pared by 1 base and J by 4 bases, with 16 bases between. CDR1 and CDR2 (germline): SEHNR, FQNEAQ (reference sequence). This CDR3 spans 16 amino acids. The CDR3 sequence is CASSLGRRDTPYGYTF. In nucleotides, the CDR3 is TGTGCCAGCAGCTTAGGGAGACGGGACACCCCCTATGGCTACACCTTC.

The V gene is TRBV7-2, the J gene TRBJ1-2, with 8 positions matching TRBD1. V lost 5 bases to trimming and J lost 5 bases; unmatched junction nucleotides: 10. The CDR3 runs to 15 residues. The germline V gene has CDR1 SGHTA and CDR2 FQGNSA. CDR3 amino acids: CASSQSRGRGYGYTF. As DNA, the CDR3 is TGTGCCAGCAGCCAAAGCAGGGGGCGAGGGTATGGCTACACCTTC.

The V and J genes are TRBV6-5 and TRBJ1-1; 7 nucleotides match TRBD1. Trimming took 6 bases from V and 1 from J; bases not matched to a gene: 8. CDR1 MNHEY and CDR2 SVGAGI come from the germline V gene. This CDR3 region has 15 residues. CDR3 nucleotides: TGTGCCAGCAGAAAACAGGGGCTCGGGAACACTGAAGCTTTCTTT. This translates into CASRKQGLGNTEAFF.

The rearrangement links TRBV2 to TRBJ1-2, with D possibly TRBD1 on 5 matching bases. V was cut by 6 bases and J by 7 bases, with 12 bases left in between. The CDR3 contains 12 residues. CDR1 and CDR2 (germline): SNHLY, FYNNEI. CDR3 DNA sequence: TGTGCCAGCAGATTCCAGGGAGGTGGCTACACCTTC. It yields the protein CASRFQGGGYTF.

The chain is built from TRBV6-1 and TRBJ1-4; no firm D call. The CDR3 loop spans 11 amino acids. Germline V gene data show CDR1 as MNHNS and CDR2 as SASEGT. The ends were cut back, 7 bases at V and 7 bases at J, with 7 bases in the middle. The CDR3 reads CASTSGEKLFF. CDR3 bases: TGTGCCAGCACCTCGGGTGAAAAACTGTTTTTT.

CDR3 in amino acids: CASSQDRTGGQPQHF. The CDR3 nucleotides read TGCGCCAGCAGCCAAGATCGGACAGGGGGTCAGCCCCAGCATTTT. The chain employs TRBV4-3 and TRBJ1-5, with TRBD1 matching over 10 bases. J gave up 6 bases and V 0 bases, and 2 bases lay outside the gene matches. CDR1 is LGHNA, CDR2 YSLEER, per germline. The CDR3 contains 15 residues.

This rearrangement joins TRBV18 to TRBJ2-1; tentative D call: TRBD2 (5 bases). The CDR3 spans 14 residues. Germline V gene lookup returns CDR1 KGHSH and CDR2 LQKENI. Trimming took off 1 base at V and 6 bases at J, with 10 bases between the two ends. Written as DNA, the CDR3 is TGTGCCAGCTCACCACGCGTTAGCGCCAATGAGCAGTTCTTC. This translates into CASSPRVSANEQFF. The full variable domain, rest sourced from reference TRBV18 and TRBJ2-1, is NAGVMQNPRHLVRRRGQEARLRCSPMKGHSHVYWYRQLPEEGLKFMVYLQKENIIDESGMPKERFSAEFPKEGPSILRIQQVVRGDSAAYFCASSPRVSANEQFFGPGTRLTVL.

The chain couples TRBV19 to TRBJ2-7, with D possibly matching TRBD2 (5 bases). Germline V gene lookup returns CDR1 LNHDA and CDR2 SQIVND (reference sequence). The CDR3 extends over 15 amino acids. V lost 1 base, J lost 9 bases, and 19 bases lay in between. The CDR3, as DNA: TGTGCCAGTAGTATAGGCCCCGTTCCTAGTGAGGGGCAGTACTTC. Translated, it gives CASSIGPVPSEGQYF.

The gene calls are TRBV5-4 and TRBJ1-2; D may be TRBD1 (6 bases). The CDR3 consists of 13 residues. CDR1 SGHNT and CDR2 YYREEE come from the germline V gene (reference sequence). V was shortened by 4 bases and J by 7 bases, with 14 bases between the two germline ends. The CDR3 protein is CASSLMGARGYTF. CDR3 nucleotides: TGTGCCAGCAGCCTGATGGGGGCTCGTGGCTACACCTTC.

The CDR3 spells CASSFLAGVEVGELFF. The CDR3 region has the DNA TGCGCCAGCAGCTTCCTAGCGGGAGTTGAGGTCGGGGAGCTGTTTTTT. The chain links TRBV5-1 to TRBJ2-2, with 10 bases aligning to TRBD2. V dropped 2 bases and J dropped 7; count of bases not matched to a gene: 8. Germline loops: CDR1 SGHRS, CDR2 YFSETQ. This CDR3 is built from 16 residues.

The genes are TRBV18 and TRBJ1-1; no clear D gene. Per germline, CDR1 KGHSH and CDR2 LQKENI. The CDR3 spans 13 residues. V shed 3 bases and J shed 10 bases, with 15 bases lying between them. CDR3 region: CASSPQEEGLAFF. The CDR3 DNA is TGTGCCAGCTCACCCCAGGAAGAGGGTCTAGCTTTCTTT.

The chain employs TRBV27 and TRBJ1-1; possible D gene TRBD1, 5 bases. The V gene lost 2 bases and the J gene lost 4 bases, with 11 bases spanning the gap. Germline V gene sequence: CDR1 MNHEY, CDR2 SMNVEV (reference sequence). The CDR3 runs to 14 residues. Written as DNA, the CDR3 is TGTGCCAGCAGTTTAATCGGGGGGAGCACTGAAGCTTTCTTT. Translation: CASSLIGGSTEAFF.

J is TRBJ2-1 and V is TRBV5-1; D possibly corresponds to TRBD2 (6 bases). V dropped 3 bases and J dropped 5 bases, with 15 bases sitting between them. CDR1 and CDR2 (germline): SGHRS, YFSETQ. The CDR3 runs 15 residues. DNA for the CDR3: TGCGCCAGCAGCTCCTACGGGGGTGTCGACAATGAGCAGTTCTTC. Its protein product is CASSSYGGVDNEQFF.

The chain couples TRBV13 to TRBJ2-3; D perhaps matches TRBD1 (6 bases). This CDR3 has 15 residues. Trimming cost V 4 bases and J 1 base, with 12 bases left between them. Germline values: CDR1 PRHDT, CDR2 FYEKMQ (reference sequence). The CDR3 protein is CASSSDRPRTDTQYF. The CDR3 nucleotides read TGTGCCAGCAGCTCGGACAGACCCCGCACAGATACGCAGTATTTT.

This clone was picked up one time. The chain is built from TRBV7-2 and TRBJ1-2; 9 nucleotides match TRBD1. Germline CDR1 and CDR2: SGHTA and FQGNSA. The trim removed 4 bases at V and 7 bases at J, leaving 10 bases unmatched. This CDR3 region has 15 residues. CDR3 in amino acids: CASSSGTGPLFGYTF. The CDR3, as DNA: TGTGCCAGCAGCTCCGGGACAGGGCCCCTTTTTGGCTACACCTTC.